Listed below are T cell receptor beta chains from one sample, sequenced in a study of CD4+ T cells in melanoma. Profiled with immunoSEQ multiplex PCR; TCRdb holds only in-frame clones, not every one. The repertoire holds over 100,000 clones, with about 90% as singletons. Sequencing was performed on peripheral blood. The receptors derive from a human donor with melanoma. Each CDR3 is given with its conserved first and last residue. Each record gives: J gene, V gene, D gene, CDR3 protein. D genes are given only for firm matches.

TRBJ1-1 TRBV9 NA CASSGSSRVNTEAFF
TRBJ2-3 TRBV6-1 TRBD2 CASSEATRGGDTQYF
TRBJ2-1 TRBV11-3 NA CASSGRGNEQFF
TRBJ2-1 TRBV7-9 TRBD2 CASSLVAGGMNEQFF
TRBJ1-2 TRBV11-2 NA CASSRTGLANYGYTF
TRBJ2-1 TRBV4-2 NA CASSQVGSSNEQFF
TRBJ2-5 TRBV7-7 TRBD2 CASSLFSGSIETQYF
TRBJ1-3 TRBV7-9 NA CASSLGTGRDTIYF
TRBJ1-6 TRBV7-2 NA CASSEQGGSPLHF
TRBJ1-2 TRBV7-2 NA CASSLNYGYTF
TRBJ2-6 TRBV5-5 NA CASSQAHGSSGANVLTF
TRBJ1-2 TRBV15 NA CATSRDPRRGYTF
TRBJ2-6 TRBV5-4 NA CASSLTATSGANVLTF
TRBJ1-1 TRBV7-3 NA CASSQGLGTEAFF
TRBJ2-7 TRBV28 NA CASSSTHISYEQYF
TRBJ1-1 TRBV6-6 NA CAIRFSTNTEAFF
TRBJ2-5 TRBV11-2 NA CASSLGGIEETQYF
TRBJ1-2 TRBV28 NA CATTEGGFGYGYTF
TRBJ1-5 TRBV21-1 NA CASSKQGADNQPQHF
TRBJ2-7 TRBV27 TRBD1 CASSPTGAPYEQYF
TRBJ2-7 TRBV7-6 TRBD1 CASSLAPTGTGGVEQYF
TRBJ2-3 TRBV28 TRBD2 CAIGGGLTSGGSTDTQYF
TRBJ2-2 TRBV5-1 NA CASSLRVLADTGELFF
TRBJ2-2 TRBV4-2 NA CASSQPKGAGVATGELFF
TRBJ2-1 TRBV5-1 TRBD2 CASSLDGGSSDEQFF
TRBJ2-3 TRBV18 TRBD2 CASSPPSGGALDTQYF
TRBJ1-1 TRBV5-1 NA CASSFTQNTEAFF
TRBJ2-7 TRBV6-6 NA CASSYAGQTLSYEQYF
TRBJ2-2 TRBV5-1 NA CASSQTGTNTGELFF
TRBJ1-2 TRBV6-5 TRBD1 CASSSGTVYGYTF
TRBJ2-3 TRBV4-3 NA CASGNGGQADTQYF
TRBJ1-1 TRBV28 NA CASARQTNTEAFF
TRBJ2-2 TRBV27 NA CASSLGGGANTGELFF
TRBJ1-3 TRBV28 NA CASITSRYWAGNTIYF
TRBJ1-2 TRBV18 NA CASSPPVRGGYTF
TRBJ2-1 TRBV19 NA CASSLRDIRFNEQFF
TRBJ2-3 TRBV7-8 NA CASSLTGYSTDTQYF
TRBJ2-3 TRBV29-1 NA CSVGTDTDTQYF
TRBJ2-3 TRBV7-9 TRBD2 CASSPPSGYRTDTQYF